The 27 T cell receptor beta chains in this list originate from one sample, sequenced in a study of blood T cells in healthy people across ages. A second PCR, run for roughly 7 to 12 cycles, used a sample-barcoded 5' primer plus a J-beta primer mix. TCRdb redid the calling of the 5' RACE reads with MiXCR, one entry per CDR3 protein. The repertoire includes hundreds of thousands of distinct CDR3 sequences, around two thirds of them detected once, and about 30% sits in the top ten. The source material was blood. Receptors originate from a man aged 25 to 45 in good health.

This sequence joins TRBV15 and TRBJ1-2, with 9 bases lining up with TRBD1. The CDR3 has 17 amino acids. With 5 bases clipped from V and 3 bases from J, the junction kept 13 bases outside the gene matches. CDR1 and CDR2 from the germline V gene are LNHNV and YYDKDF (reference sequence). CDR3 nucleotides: TGTGCCACCAGCGGGTGGGACAGGGCTGATGAGGACTATGGCTACACCTTC. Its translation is CATSGWDRADEDYGYTF.

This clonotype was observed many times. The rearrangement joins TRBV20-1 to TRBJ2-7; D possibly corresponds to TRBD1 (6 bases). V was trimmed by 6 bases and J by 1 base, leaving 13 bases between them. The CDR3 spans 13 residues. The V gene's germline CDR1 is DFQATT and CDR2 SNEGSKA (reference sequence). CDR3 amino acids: CSAERTESYEQYF. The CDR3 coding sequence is TGCAGTGCGGAACGGACAGAGTCCTACGAGCAGTACTTC.

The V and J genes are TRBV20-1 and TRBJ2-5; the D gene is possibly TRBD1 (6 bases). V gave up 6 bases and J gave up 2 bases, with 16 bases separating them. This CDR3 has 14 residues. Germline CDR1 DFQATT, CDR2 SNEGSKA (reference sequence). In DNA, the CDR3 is TGCAGTGCAGCCCGGGACACGACGCAAGAGACCCAGTACTTC. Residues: CSAARDTTQETQYF.

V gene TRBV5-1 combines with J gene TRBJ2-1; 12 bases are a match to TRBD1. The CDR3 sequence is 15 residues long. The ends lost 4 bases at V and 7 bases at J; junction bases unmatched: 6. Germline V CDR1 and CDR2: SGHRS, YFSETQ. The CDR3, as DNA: TGCGCCAGCAGCACGGGACAGGGGGCTCTGAATGAGCAGTTCTTC. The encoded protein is CASSTGQGALNEQFF.

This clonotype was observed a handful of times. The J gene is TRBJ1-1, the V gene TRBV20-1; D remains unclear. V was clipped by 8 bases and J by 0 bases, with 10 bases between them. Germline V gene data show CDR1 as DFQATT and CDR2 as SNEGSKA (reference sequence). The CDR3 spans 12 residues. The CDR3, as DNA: TGCAGTAGGGTCGCGATGAACACTGAAGCTTTCTTT. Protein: CSRVAMNTEAFF.

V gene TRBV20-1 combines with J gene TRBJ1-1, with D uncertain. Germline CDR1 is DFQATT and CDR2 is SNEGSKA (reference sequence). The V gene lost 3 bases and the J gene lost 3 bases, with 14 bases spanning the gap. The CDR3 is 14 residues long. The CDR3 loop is CSASTGWEDTEAFF. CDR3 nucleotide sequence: TGCAGTGCTAGTACTGGTTGGGAAGACACTGAAGCTTTCTTT.

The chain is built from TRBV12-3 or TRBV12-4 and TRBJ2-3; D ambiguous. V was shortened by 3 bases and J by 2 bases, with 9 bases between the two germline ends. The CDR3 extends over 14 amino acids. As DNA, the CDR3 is TGTGCCAGCAGTTTCCTGGACCACACAGATACGCAGTATTTT. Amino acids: CASSFLDHTDTQYF.

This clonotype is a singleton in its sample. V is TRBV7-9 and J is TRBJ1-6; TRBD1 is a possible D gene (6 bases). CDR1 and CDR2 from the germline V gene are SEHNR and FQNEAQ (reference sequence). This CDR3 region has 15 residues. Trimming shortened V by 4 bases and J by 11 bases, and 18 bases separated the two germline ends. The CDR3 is CASSSRDTQSAPLHF. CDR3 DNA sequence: TGTGCCAGCAGCTCCAGGGACACGCAATCGGCACCCCTCCACTTT.

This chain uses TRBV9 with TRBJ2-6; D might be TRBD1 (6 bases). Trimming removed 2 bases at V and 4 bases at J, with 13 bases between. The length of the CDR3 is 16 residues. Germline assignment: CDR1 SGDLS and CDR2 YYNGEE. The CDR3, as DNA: TGTGCCAGCAGCGTCGCATACAGGGCCGGGGCCAACGTCCTGACTTTC. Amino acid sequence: CASSVAYRAGANVLTF.

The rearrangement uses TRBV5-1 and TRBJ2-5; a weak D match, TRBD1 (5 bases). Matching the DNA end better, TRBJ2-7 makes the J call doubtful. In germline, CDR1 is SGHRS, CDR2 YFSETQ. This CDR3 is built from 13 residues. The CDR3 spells CASTEIQVGEQYF. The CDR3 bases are TGCGCCAGCACCGAGATACAGGTTGGCGAGCAGTACTTC.

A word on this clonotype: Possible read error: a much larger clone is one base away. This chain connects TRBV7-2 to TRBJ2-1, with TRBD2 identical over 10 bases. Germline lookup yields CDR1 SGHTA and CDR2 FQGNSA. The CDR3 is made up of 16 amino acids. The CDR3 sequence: CARSSPASGGFYEQFF. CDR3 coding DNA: TGTGCCAGGAGCTCCCCGGCTAGCGGGGGTTTCTATGAGCAGTTCTTC.

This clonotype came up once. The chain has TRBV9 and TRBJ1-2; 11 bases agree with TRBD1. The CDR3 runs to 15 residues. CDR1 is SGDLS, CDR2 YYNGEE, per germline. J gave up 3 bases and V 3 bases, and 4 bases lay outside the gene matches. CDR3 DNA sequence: TGTGCCAGCAGCGGCCCGGGACAGGGGGACTATGGCTACACCTTC. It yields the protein CASSGPGQGDYGYTF.

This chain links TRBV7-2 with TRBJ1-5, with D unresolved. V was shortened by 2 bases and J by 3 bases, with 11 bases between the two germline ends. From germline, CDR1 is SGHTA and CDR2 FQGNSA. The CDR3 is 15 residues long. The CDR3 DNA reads TGTGCCAGCAGCTTAACCGTCCAGGCCAATCAGCCCCAGCATTTT. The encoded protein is CASSLTVQANQPQHF.

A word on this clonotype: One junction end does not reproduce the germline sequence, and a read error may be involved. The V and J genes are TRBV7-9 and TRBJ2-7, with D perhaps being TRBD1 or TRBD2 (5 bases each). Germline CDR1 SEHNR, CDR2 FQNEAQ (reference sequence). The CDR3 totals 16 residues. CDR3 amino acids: CATSRAPGLGVYEQYF. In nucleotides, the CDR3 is TGTGCCACCAGCAGGGCCCCGGGATTAGGTGTTTACGAGCAGTACTTC.

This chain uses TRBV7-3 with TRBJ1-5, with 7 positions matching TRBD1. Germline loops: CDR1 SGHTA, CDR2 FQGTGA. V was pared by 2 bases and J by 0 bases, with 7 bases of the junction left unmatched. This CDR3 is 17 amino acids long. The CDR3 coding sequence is TGTGCCAGCAGCTTAGTACGGACAGGTTATAGCAATCAGCCCCAGCATTTT. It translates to CASSLVRTGYSNQPQHF.

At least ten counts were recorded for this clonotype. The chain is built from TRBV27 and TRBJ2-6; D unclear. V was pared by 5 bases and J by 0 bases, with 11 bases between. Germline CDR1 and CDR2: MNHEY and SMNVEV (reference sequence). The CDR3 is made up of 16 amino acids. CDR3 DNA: TGTGCCAGCAGTCAAACTTGGCTCTCTGGGGCCAACGTCCTGACTTTC. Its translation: CASSQTWLSGANVLTF.

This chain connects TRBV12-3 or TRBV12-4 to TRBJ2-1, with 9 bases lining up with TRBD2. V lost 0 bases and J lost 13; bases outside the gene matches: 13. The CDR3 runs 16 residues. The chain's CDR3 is CASSLALLAGLETQFF. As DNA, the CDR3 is TGTGCCAGCAGTTTAGCCCTCCTAGCGGGGTTAGAGACCCAGTTCTTC.

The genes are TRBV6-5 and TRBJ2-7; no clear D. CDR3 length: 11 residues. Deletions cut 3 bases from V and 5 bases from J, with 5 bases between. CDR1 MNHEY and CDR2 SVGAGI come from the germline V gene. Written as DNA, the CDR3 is TGTGCCAGCAGTTATCGCCACGAGCAGTACTTC. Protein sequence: CASSYRHEQYF.

The CDR3 spells CASSFRSSGGPVGSGEQFF. DNA for the CDR3: TGTGCCAGCAGCTTTCGATCTAGCGGGGGGCCAGTTGGCTCTGGGGAGCAGTTCTTC. V is TRBV7-2 and J is TRBJ2-1, with 11 bases aligning to TRBD2. Germline V gene lookup returns CDR1 SGHTA and CDR2 FQGNSA. J gave up 10 bases and V 3 bases, and 20 bases lay outside the gene matches. The CDR3 runs 19 residues.

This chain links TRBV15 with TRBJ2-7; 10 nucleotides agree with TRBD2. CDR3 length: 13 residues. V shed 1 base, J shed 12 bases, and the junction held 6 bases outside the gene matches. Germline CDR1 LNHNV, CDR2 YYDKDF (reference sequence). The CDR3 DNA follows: TGTGCCACCAGCAGAGTTACTAGCGGGGATTGGTACTTC. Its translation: CATSRVTSGDWYF.

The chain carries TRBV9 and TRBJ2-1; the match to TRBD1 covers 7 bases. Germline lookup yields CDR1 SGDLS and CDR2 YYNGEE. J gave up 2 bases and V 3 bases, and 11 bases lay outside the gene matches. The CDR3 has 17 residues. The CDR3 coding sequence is TGTGCCAGCAGCGCTTCAGGGGGATTAATCGCCTACAATGAGCAGTTCTTC. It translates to CASSASGGLIAYNEQFF.

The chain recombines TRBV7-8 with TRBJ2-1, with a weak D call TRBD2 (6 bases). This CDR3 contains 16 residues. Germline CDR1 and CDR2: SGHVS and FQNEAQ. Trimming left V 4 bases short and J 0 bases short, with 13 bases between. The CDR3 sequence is CASSSHGTYSYNEQFF. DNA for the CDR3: TGTGCCAGCAGCTCACATGGGACTTACTCCTACAATGAGCAGTTCTTC. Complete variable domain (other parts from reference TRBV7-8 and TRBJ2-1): GAGVSQSPRYKVAKRGQDVALRCDPISGHVSLFWYQQALGQGPEFLTYFQNEAQLDKSGLPSDRFFAERPEGSVSTLKIQRTQQEDSAVYLCASSSHGTYSYNEQFFGPGTRLTVL.

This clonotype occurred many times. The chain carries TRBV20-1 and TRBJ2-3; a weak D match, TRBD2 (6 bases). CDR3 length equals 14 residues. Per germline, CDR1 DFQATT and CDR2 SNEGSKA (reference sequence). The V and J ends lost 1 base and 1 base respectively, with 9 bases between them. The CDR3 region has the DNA TGCAGTGCTAGAGTTTGGGAGGGCACAGATACGCAGTATTTT. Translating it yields CSARVWEGTDTQYF.

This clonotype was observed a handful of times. The CDR3: CASSYSSRGEQFF. The DNA of the CDR3 is TGTGCCAGCAGTTACTCGTCCCGGGGTGAGCAGTTCTTC. The V gene is TRBV6-5, the J gene TRBJ2-1; D is possibly TRBD2 (5 bases). The V gene's germline CDR1 is MNHEY and CDR2 SVGAGI. CDR3 length equals 13 residues. Between the trimmed V and J ends, which lost 0 bases and 9 bases, there was a span of 9 bases.

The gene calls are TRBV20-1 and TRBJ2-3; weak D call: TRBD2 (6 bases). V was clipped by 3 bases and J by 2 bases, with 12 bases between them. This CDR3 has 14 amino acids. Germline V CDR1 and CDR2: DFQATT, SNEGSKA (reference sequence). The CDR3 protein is CSASRRGTTDTQYF. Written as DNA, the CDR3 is TGCAGTGCTAGCCGGCGGGGCACCACAGATACGCAGTATTTT.

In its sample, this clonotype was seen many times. This CDR3 is CASSTRDFLGEQYF. Written as DNA, the CDR3 is TGTGCCAGCAGCACGAGGGACTTCCTGGGGGAGCAGTACTTC. The chain combines TRBV5-6 with TRBJ2-7, with TRBD2 as a possible D gene (6 bases). V gave up 4 bases and J gave up 7 bases, with 18 bases separating them. This CDR3 is built from 14 residues. Germline values: CDR1 SGHDT, CDR2 YYEEEE.

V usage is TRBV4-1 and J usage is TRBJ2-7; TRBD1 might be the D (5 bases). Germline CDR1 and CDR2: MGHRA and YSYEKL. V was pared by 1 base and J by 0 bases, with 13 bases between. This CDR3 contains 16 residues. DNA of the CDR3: TGCGCCAGCAGCCAAGCGGCAGGGCACAGCTCCTACGAGCAGTACTTC. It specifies CASSQAAGHSSYEQYF.